Listed here are 26 T cell receptor beta chains from one sample, sequenced in a study of identical twins. TCRdb reprocessed the 5' RACE reads with MiXCR, giving one entry per CDR3 protein. The sample records 310,000 or so distinct CDR3 sequences, less than 9.5% being singletons. The data also belong to a second study, concerning yellow fever vaccine responses in identical twins.

The specimen sequenced was CD8+ T cells sorted from blood. These receptor sequences come from a woman in her late teens or twenties in good health.

This chain joins TRBV24-1 and TRBJ2-1; D gene uncertain. Trimming took off 6 bases at V and 7 bases at J, with 6 bases between the two ends. The CDR3 consists of 11 residues. Germline CDR1 reads KGHDR; CDR2 reads SFDVKD. CDR3 loop: CATSMANEQFF. The CDR3 bases are TGTGCCACCAGTATGGCGAATGAGCAGTTCTTC.

This clonotype was seen a handful of times. The genes are TRBV6-2 or TRBV6-3 and TRBJ2-2, with D perhaps TRBD1 (6 bases). CDR3 length: 15 amino acids. With 6 bases removed from V and 4 bases from J, the gap between germline ends came to 15 bases. The V gene's germline CDR1 is MNHEY and CDR2 SVGEGT. The CDR3, as DNA: TGTGCCAGCAGCGACGGACAGCTGCTCACCGGGGAGCTGTTTTTT. Protein sequence: CASSDGQLLTGELFF.

The chain links TRBV27 to TRBJ2-2; TRBD1 or TRBD2 may be the D gene (5 bases each). Trimming left V 5 bases short and J 6 bases short, with 16 bases between. Looked up from germline, CDR1 is MNHEY and CDR2 is SMNVEV (reference sequence). The CDR3 extends over 15 amino acids. The CDR3 loop is CASSQDPGDAGELFF. In DNA form, the CDR3 reads TGTGCCAGCAGTCAGGACCCCGGGGACGCCGGGGAGCTGTTTTTT.

This clonotype turned up a few times. The rearrangement uses TRBV9 and TRBJ2-7, with 7 positions matching TRBD1. Trimming cost V 7 bases and J 2 bases; bases outside gene matches: 18. The CDR3 extends over 17 amino acids. Germline V lookup: CDR1 SGDLS, CDR2 YYNGEE. This CDR3 reads CASSAGEGQVNTYEQYF. CDR3 sequence (DNA): TGTGCCAGCTCCGCCGGTGAAGGACAGGTTAACACCTACGAGCAGTACTTC.

In this sample, this clonotype turned up many times. CDR3 in DNA: TGTGCCAGCAGGTACAGGCCTGGTCGAGGAACAGATACGCAGTATTTT. Its translation is CASRYRPGRGTDTQYF. The chain links TRBV21-1 to TRBJ2-3; the listed D gene, TRBD1, was not tested against the DNA. TRBV21-1 is a pseudogene. CDR3 size: 16 residues.

The gene calls are TRBV29-1 and TRBJ2-7; D is undetermined. V lost 4 bases and J 3 bases, leaving 4 bases between the germline ends. The CDR3 has 10 residues. Germline CDR1 SQVTM, CDR2 ANQGSEA. CDR3: CSVVLYEQYF. CDR3 nucleotides: TGCAGCGTTGTACTCTACGAGCAGTACTTC.

This clonotype was seen at least ten times. This rearrangement joins TRBV28 to TRBJ2-2; unclear D gene. The CDR3 extends over 16 amino acids. From germline, CDR1 is MDHEN and CDR2 SYDVKM. The germline V and J ends were trimmed by 5 bases and 5 bases, with 18 bases remaining between them. Here the CDR3 DNA reads TGTGCCAGCAGTCCACCCCGCAGCGCGTGGACCGGGGAGCTGTTTTTT. This sequence encodes CASSPPRSAWTGELFF.

As to this clonotype: This could be a read error, since a much larger clone is one nucleotide away. V gene TRBV29-1 combines with J gene TRBJ2-1; unclear D gene. Germline V CDR1 and CDR2: SQVTM, ANQGSEA. This CDR3 has 11 residues. CDR3 DNA: TGCAGCTGCTTACAAGCTGCATGGCAGATCTTC. It translates to CSCLQAAWQIF.

The chain is built from TRBV27 and TRBJ2-5; D may be TRBD2 (6 bases). The CDR3 loop spans 19 amino acids. The V end was cut by 1 base, the J end by 0 bases, with 21 bases between. Germline lookup yields CDR1 MNHEY and CDR2 SMNVEV (reference sequence). The CDR3 DNA is TGTGCCAGCAGTTTATTGGCGCACGGAGGGGTCGTAAACCAAGAGACCCAGTACTTC. Protein product: CASSLLAHGGVVNQETQYF.

V usage is TRBV29-1 and J usage is TRBJ2-7; TRBD1 is a possible D gene (5 bases). The CDR3 covers 14 residues. CDR1 SQVTM and CDR2 ANQGSEA come from the germline V gene. Trimming removed 7 bases from V and 2 bases from J, with 18 bases in between. Here the CDR3 reads CSAVDRDPTYEQYF. CDR3 in DNA: TGCAGCGCCGTCGACAGAGACCCTACCTACGAGCAGTACTTC.

Points on this clonotype: The CDR3 does not close with the conserved phenylalanine or tryptophan, likely indicating a read error. The V call is TRBV7-9, the J call TRBJ2-6, with 9 bases aligning to TRBD1. The length of the CDR3 is 17 residues. V lost 3 bases and J lost 1; bases outside the gene matches: 4. CDR1 is SEHNR, CDR2 FQNEAQ, per germline (reference sequence). This CDR3 reads CASSLGTGLSGANVLTY. For the CDR3, the DNA is TGTGCCAGCAGCTTGGGGACAGGGTTATCTGGGGCCAACGTCCTGACTTAC.

This clonotype was recorded many times. V gene TRBV2 combines with J gene TRBJ2-7; no clear D. The length of the CDR3 is 13 residues. V lost 3 bases and J 2 bases, leaving 8 bases between the germline ends. Germline V CDR1 and CDR2: SNHLY, FYNNEI. CDR3 nucleotide sequence: TGTGCCAGCAGTGAGGGATTCGCCTACGAGCAGTACTTC. Amino acids: CASSEGFAYEQYF.

J is TRBJ2-1 and V is TRBV3-1; maybe TRBD1 (5 bases). The length of the CDR3 is 14 residues. Deletions cut 1 base from V and 4 bases from J, with 8 bases between. CDR1 and CDR2 from the germline V gene are LGHDT and YNNKEL (reference sequence). In DNA form, the CDR3 reads TGTGCCAGCAGCCAAGCCCAGGGATACAATGAGCAGTTCTTC. It is translated as CASSQAQGYNEQFF.

This clonotype was seen only a few times. The chain carries TRBV6-5 and TRBJ2-1; 7 bases align to TRBD1. The V segment lost 4 bases and the J segment 6 bases; nucleotides outside the gene matches: 6. The CDR3 is made up of 14 amino acids. Germline V gene data show CDR1 as MNHEY and CDR2 as SVGAGI. This CDR3 is CASSLYRGSNEQFF. Written as DNA, the CDR3 is TGTGCCAGCAGTTTATACAGGGGAAGCAATGAGCAGTTCTTC.

This clonotype appeared many times. The chain carries TRBV5-1 and TRBJ1-1, with TRBD1 identical over 9 bases. From germline, CDR1 is SGHRS and CDR2 YFSETQ. The CDR3 runs to 14 residues. V was pared by 0 bases and J by 4 bases, with 1 base of the junction left unmatched. DNA of the CDR3: TGCGCCAGCAGCTTGGGACAGGGGGGCACTGAAGCTTTCTTT. Amino acid sequence: CASSLGQGGTEAFF.

This clonotype was observed a few times. J is TRBJ1-1 and V is TRBV20-1, with D tentatively TRBD1 (6 bases). V was shortened by 6 bases and J by 3 bases, with 11 bases between the two germline ends. Germline V gene sequence: CDR1 DFQATT, CDR2 SNEGSKA (reference sequence). The CDR3 extends over 12 amino acids. CDR3 protein: CSAVRGDTEAFF. The CDR3 bases are TGCAGTGCAGTCAGGGGTGACACTGAAGCTTTCTTT.

The chain couples TRBV11-2 to TRBJ2-1; D is undetermined. The CDR3 is 17 amino acids. Trimming shortened V by 4 bases and J by 0 bases, and 16 bases separated the two germline ends. Germline CDR1 reads SGHAT; CDR2 reads FQNNGV. The CDR3 loop is CASSSPIEWPSYNEQFF. For the CDR3, the DNA is TGTGCCAGCAGCTCCCCAATAGAGTGGCCCTCCTACAATGAGCAGTTCTTC.

V and J are TRBV20-1 and TRBJ2-1; D might be TRBD2 (6 bases). V was trimmed by 8 bases and J by 5 bases, leaving 7 bases between them. The CDR3 contains 10 residues. Looked up from germline, CDR1 is DFQATT and CDR2 is SNEGSKA (reference sequence). The CDR3 region has the DNA TGCAGTCAGCGGGACAATGAGCAGTTCTTC. Protein product: CSQRDNEQFF.

V usage is TRBV7-9 and J usage is TRBJ2-2, with 8 bases lining up with TRBD2. Trimming took 7 bases from V and 2 from J; bases not matched to a gene: 9. Germline loops: CDR1 SEHNR, CDR2 FQNEAQ (reference sequence). The CDR3 sequence is 16 residues long. CDR3 sequence (DNA): TGTGCCAGCAACCAACAGCGGGGGCCTAACACCGGGGAGCTGTTTTTT. It is translated as CASNQQRGPNTGELFF. Together with reference TRBV7-9 and TRBJ2-2, the CDR3 gives the full variable domain: DTGVSQNPRHKITKRGQNVTFRCDPISEHNRLYWYRQTLGQGPEFLTYFQNEAQLEKSRLLSDRFSAERPKGSFSTLEIQRTEQGDSAMYLCASNQQRGPNTGELFFGEGSRLTVL.

In regard to this clonotype: A much larger clonotype is one base distant, so this may be a read error. The conserved closing phenylalanine or tryptophan is absent in this CDR3, likely reflecting a read error. The chain recombines TRBV12-3 or TRBV12-4 with TRBJ2-1; 10 nucleotides line up with TRBD1. Trimming removed 3 bases from V and 5 bases from J; junction bases left unmatched: 22. The CDR3 spans 21 residues. For the CDR3, the DNA is TGTGCCAGCAGTTTTCTTCTCACCGGGACAGGGGCGCGGGACGGGAACAATGAGCAGTTCCTC. Residues: CASSFLLTGTGARDGNNEQFL.

This clonotype was counted a few times. The V and J genes are TRBV25-1 and TRBJ2-7; D may match TRBD1 or TRBD2 (5 bases each). V lost 5 bases to trimming and J lost 2 bases, with 13 bases between them. Germline-derived CDR1 and CDR2 are MGHDK and SYGVNS. The CDR3 totals 14 residues. The CDR3 reads CASSKLGTTYEQYF. The CDR3 nucleotides read TGTGCCAGCAGTAAGCTAGGGACCACCTACGAGCAGTACTTC.

This sequence joins TRBV29-1 and TRBJ1-2, with a tentative D call TRBD1 (5 bases). The germline CDR1 and CDR2 sequences are SQVTM and ANQGSEA. CDR3 length equals 13 residues. V was trimmed by 5 bases and J by 4 bases, leaving 14 bases between them. CDR3: CSVMAQDTYGYTF. The CDR3 nucleotides are TGCAGCGTTATGGCGCAGGACACCTATGGCTACACCTTC.

This clonotype came up a few times. The V call is TRBV7-2, the J call TRBJ1-1, with D maybe TRBD1 (5 bases). Looked up from germline, CDR1 is SGHTA and CDR2 is FQGNSA. With 6 bases removed from V and 4 bases from J, the gap between germline ends came to 12 bases. The CDR3 runs to 13 residues. The CDR3 nucleotides read TGTGCCAGCAGTCAGAGCAGGGTCACTGAAGCTTTCTTT. Its protein is CASSQSRVTEAFF.

This clonotype showed up many times. The rearrangement links TRBV4-2 to TRBJ2-7; TRBD2 matches 8 bases. Germline trimming cut 5 bases from V and 3 bases from J; bases unmatched to any gene: 6. CDR1 is LGHNA, CDR2 YNFKEQ, per germline. The CDR3 covers 14 residues. The CDR3 is CASSAGGTIYEQYF. CDR3 in DNA: TGTGCCAGCAGCGCGGGAGGCACAATCTACGAGCAGTACTTC.

This clonotype was detected ten times or more. J is TRBJ1-5 and V is TRBV11-1; 10 bases line up with TRBD1. V gave up 11 bases and J gave up 5 bases; unmatched junction bases: 12. From germline, CDR1 is SGHAT and CDR2 FQDESV (reference sequence). The CDR3 extends over 15 amino acids. The DNA of the CDR3 is TGTGCCGCGTACCCCACCGGACAGGGGGATCAGCCCCAGCATTTT. Translation: CAAYPTGQGDQPQHF.

V gene TRBV9 combines with J gene TRBJ1-6; weak D call: TRBD1 (5 bases). This CDR3 contains 12 residues. Germline CDR1 and CDR2: SGDLS and YYNGEE. With 3 bases removed from V and 13 bases from J, the gap between germline ends came to 11 bases. The CDR3 loop reads CASSAPGFPLHF. CDR3 bases: TGTGCCAGCAGCGCCCCAGGGTTTCCCCTCCACTTT.